This record covers a single TCR beta chain. What it recognizes is unknown. This record belongs to a study of PD-L1 blockade in urothelial cancer. Study information: Blood-derived samples held a median about 130,000 T cells.

Findings of the study overall: The study found that durable-benefit patients expanded tumor-associated blood clones more at 3 weeks.

The CDR3 consists of 14 residues. J lost 3 bases, V lost 4 bases, and 5 bases had no gene match. The V gene's germline CDR1 is SGHVS and CDR2 FQNEAQ. The patients had locally advanced or metastatic urothelial carcinoma. Some clones are missing from TCRdb's copy, which holds only in-frame ones; the method was immunoSEQ multiplex PCR. This sample has around 100,000 clones, with roughly 88% found just once. This TCR was recovered from a middle-aged man with urothelial cancer. Sequencing was performed on PBMCs, taken around atezolizumab (anti-PD-L1) treatment. The chain recombines TRBV7-8 with TRBJ2-7; TRBD2 matches 8 bases. CDR3 loop: CASSWREDSYEQYF. CDR3 DNA: TGTGCCAGCAGCTGGCGGGAGGACAGCTACGAGCAGTACTTC. The whole variable domain, filled in from reference TRBV7-8 and TRBJ2-7, reads GAGVSQSPRYKVAKRGQDVALRCDPISGHVSLFWYQQALGQGPEFLTYFQNEAQLDKSGLPSDRFFAERPEGSVSTLKIQRTQQEDSAVYLCASSWREDSYEQYFGPGTRLTVT.